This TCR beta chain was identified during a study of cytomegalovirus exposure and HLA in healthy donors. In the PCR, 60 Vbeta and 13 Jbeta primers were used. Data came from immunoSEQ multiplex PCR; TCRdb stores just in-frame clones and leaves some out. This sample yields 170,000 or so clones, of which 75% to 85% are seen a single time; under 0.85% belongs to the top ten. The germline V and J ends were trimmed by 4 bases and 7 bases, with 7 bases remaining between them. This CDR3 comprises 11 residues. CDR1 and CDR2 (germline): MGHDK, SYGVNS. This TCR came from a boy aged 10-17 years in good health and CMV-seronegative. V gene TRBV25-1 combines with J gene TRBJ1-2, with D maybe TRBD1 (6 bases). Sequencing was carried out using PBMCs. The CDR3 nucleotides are TGTGCCAGCAGTGGGGGGCTTGGCTACACCTTC. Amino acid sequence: CASSGGLGYTF.